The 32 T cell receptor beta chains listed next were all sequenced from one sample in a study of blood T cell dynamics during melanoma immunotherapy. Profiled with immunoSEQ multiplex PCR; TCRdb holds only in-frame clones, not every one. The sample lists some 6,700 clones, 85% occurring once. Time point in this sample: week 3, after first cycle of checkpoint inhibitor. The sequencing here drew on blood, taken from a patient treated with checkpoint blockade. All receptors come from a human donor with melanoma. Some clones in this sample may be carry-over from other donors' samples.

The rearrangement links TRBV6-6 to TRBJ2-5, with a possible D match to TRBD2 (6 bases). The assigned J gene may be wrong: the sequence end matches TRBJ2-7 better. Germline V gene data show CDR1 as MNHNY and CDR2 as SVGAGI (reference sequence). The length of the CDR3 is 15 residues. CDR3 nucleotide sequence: TGTGCCAGCAGTTACTCAGGGGACTTTTTCGACGAGCAGTACTTC. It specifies CASSYSGDFFDEQYF.

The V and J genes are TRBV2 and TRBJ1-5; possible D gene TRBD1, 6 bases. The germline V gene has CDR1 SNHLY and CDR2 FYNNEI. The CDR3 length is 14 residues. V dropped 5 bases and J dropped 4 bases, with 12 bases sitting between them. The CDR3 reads CASSRRTANQPQHF. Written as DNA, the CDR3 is TGTGCCAGCAGTCGCAGGACAGCTAATCAGCCCCAGCATTTT.

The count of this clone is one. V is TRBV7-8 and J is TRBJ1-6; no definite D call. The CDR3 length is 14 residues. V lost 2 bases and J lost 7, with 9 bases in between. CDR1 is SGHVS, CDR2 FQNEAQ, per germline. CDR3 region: CASSLLGFNSPLHF. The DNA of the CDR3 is TGTGCCAGCAGCTTACTTGGGTTCAATTCACCCCTCCACTTT.

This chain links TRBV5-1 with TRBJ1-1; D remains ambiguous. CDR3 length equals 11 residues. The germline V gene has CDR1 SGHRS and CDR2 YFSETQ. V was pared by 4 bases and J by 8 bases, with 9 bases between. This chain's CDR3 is CASSNNREAFF. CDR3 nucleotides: TGCGCCAGCAGCAATAACAGAGAAGCTTTCTTT.

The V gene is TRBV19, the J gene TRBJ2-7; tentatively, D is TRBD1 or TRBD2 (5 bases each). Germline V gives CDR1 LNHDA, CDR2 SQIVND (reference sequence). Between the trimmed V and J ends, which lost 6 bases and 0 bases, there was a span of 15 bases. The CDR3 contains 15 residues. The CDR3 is CASSSFGASSYEQYF. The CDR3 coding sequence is TGTGCCAGTAGCAGTTTCGGGGCCTCCTCCTACGAGCAGTACTTC.

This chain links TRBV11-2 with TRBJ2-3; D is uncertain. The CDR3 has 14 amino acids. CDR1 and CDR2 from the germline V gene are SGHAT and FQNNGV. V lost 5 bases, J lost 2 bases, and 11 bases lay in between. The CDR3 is CASSVGRYTDTQYF. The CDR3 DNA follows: TGTGCCAGCAGCGTAGGGCGTTACACAGATACGCAGTATTTT.

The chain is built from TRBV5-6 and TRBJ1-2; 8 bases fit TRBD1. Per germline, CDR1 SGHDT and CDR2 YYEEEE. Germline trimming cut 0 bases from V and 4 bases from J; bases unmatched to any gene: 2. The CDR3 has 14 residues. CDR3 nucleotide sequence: TGTGCCAGCAGCTTGGGGACAGGGACCTATGGCTACACCTTC. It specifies CASSLGTGTYGYTF. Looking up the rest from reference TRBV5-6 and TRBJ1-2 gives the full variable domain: DAGVTQSPTHLIKTRGQQVTLRCSPKSGHDTVSWYQQALGQGPQFIFQYYEEEERQRGNFPDRFSGHQFPNYSSELNVNALLLGDSALYLCASSLGTGTYGYTFGSGTRLTVV.

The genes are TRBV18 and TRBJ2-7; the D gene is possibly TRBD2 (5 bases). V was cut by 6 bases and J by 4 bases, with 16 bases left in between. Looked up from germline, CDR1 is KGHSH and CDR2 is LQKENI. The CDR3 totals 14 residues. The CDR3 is CASSSSGFSYEQYF. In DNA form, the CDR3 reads TGTGCCAGCTCGTCTTCGGGGTTTAGTTACGAGCAGTACTTC. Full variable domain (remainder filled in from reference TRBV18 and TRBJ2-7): NAGVMQNPRHLVRRRGQEARLRCSPMKGHSHVYWYRQLPEEGLKFMVYLQKENIIDESGMPKERFSAEFPKEGPSILRIQQVVRGDSAAYFCASSSSGFSYEQYFGPGTRLTVT.

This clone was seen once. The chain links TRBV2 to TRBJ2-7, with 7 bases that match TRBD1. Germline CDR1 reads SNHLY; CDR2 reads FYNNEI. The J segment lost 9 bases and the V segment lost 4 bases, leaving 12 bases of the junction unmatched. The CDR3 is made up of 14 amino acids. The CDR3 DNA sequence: TGTGCCAGCAGTGTGTCGGGACAGACCTCCTCGCAGTACTTC. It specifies CASSVSGQTSSQYF.

CDR3 sequence: CASSLDLDYGYTF. CDR3 coding DNA: TGCGCCAGCAGCTTGGATCTTGACTATGGCTACACCTTC. V and J are TRBV5-1 and TRBJ1-2; D not resolved. Trimming shortened V by 0 bases and J by 3 bases, and 6 bases separated the two germline ends. CDR1 is SGHRS, CDR2 YFSETQ, per germline. This CDR3 contains 13 residues.

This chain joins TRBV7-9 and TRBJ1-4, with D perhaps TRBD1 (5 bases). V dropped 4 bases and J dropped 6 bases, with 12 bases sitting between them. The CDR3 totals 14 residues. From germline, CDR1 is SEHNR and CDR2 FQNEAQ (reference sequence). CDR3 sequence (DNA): TGTGCCAGCAGCTCCGGGGCATCGGATGAAAAACTGTTTTTT. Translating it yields CASSSGASDEKLFF.

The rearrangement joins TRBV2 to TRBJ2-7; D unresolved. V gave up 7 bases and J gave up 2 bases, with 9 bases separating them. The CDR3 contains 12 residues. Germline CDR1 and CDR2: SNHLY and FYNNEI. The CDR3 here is CASTPDAYEQYF. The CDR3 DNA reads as TGTGCCAGCACCCCGGACGCCTACGAGCAGTACTTC.

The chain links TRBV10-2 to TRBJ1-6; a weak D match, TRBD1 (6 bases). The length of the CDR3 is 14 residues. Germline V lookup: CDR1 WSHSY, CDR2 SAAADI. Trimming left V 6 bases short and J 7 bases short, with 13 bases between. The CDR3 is CASRSGGKNSPLHF. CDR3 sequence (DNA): TGCGCCAGCAGGAGCGGGGGCAAGAATTCACCCCTCCACTTT.

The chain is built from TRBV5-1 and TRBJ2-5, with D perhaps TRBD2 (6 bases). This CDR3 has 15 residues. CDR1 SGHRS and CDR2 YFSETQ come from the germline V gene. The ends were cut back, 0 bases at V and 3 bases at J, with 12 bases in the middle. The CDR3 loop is CASSLVGAGKETQYF. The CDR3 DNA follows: TGCGCCAGCAGCTTGGTTGGTGCGGGGAAAGAGACCCAGTACTTC.

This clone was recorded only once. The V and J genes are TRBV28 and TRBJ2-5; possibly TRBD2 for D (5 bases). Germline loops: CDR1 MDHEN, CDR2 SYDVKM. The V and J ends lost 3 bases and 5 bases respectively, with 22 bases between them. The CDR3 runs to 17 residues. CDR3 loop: CASSLRSEARGGETQYF. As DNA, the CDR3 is TGTGCCAGCAGTTTGAGATCGGAGGCCCGGGGTGGGGAGACCCAGTACTTC.

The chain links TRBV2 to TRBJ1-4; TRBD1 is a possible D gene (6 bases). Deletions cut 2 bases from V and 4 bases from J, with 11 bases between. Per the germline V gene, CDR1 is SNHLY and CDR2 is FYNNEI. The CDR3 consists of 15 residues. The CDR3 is CASSEIRGGNEKLFF. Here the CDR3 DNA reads TGTGCCAGCAGTGAAATCAGGGGTGGTAATGAAAAACTGTTTTTT.

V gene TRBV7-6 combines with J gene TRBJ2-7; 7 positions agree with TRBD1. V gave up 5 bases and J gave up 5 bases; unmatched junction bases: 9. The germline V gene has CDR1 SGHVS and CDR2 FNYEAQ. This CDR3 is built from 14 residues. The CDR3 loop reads CASSRRQGRDEQYF. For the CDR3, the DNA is TGTGCCAGCAGCCGGCGACAGGGCCGAGACGAGCAGTACTTC.

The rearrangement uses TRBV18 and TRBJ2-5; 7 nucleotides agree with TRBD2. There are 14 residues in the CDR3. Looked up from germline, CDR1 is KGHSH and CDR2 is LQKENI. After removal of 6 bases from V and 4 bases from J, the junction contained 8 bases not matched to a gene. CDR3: CASSTSGGRETQYF. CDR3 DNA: TGTGCCAGCTCTACCTCGGGGGGTAGAGAGACCCAGTACTTC.

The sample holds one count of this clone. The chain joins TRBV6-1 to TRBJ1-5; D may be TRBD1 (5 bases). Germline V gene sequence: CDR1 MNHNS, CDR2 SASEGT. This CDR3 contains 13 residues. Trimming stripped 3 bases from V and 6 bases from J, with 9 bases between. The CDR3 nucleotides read TGTGCCAGCAGTGAGCAGGGAGGTCAGCCCCAGCATTTT. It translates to CASSEQGGQPQHF.

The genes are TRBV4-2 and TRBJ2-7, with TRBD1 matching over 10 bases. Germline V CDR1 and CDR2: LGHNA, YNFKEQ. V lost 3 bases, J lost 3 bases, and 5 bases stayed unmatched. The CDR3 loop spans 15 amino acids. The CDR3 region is CASSQTGTGDYEQYF. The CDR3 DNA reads TGTGCCAGCAGCCAGACCGGGACAGGGGACTACGAGCAGTACTTC.

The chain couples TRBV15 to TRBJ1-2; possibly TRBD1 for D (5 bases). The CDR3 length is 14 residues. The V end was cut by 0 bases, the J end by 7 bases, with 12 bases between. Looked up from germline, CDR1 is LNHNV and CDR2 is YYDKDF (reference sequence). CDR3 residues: CATSRDMAGTGYTF. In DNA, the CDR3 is TGTGCCACCAGCAGAGATATGGCAGGGACTGGCTACACCTTC.

CDR3 protein: CASNTGDFRSYNEQFF. CDR3 DNA: TGTGCCAGCAACACGGGAGATTTCCGTTCCTACAATGAGCAGTTCTTC. This chain joins TRBV28 and TRBJ2-1; D possibly corresponds to TRBD2 (6 bases). Germline CDR1 and CDR2: MDHEN and SYDVKM. V dropped 7 bases and J dropped 1 base, with 17 bases sitting between them. This CDR3 contains 16 residues.

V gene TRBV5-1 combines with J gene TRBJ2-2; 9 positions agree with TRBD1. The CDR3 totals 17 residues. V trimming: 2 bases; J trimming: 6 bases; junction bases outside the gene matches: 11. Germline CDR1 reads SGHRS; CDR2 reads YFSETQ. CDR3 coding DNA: TGCGCCAGCAGCTTATCACTACAGGGGGCGTTCGCCGGGGAGCTGTTTTTT. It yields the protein CASSLSLQGAFAGELFF.

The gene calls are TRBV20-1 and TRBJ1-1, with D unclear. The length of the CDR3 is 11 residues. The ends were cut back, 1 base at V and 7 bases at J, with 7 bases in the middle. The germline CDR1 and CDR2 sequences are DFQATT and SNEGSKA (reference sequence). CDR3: CSARGGYEAFF. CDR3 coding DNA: TGCAGTGCTAGAGGCGGGTATGAAGCTTTCTTT.

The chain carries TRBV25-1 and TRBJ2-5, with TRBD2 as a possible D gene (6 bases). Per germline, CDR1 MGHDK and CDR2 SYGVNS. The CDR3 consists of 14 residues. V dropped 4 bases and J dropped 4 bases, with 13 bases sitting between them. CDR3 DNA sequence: TGTGCCAGCAGTGCGCGGGGTCCCGGAGAGACCCAGTACTTC. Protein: CASSARGPGETQYF.

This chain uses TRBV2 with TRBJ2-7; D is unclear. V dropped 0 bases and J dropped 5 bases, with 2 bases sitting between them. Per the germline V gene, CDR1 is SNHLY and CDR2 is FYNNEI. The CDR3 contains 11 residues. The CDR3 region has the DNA TGTGCCAGCAGTGAAGCAGACGAGCAGTACTTC. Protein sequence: CASSEADEQYF.

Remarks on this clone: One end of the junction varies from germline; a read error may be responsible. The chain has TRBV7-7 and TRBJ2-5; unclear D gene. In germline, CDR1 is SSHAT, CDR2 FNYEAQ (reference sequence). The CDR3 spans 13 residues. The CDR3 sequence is CASSLGISETQYF. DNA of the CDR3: TGTGCTAGCAGCTTAGGAATCTCGGAGACCCAGTACTTC.

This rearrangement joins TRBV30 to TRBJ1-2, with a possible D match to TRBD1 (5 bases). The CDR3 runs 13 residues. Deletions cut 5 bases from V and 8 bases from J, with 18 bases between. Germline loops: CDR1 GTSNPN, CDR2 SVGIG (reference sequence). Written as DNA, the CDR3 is TGTGCCTGGGGTGCCGGGGGAGGGAGAGGCTACACCTTC. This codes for CAWGAGGGRGYTF.

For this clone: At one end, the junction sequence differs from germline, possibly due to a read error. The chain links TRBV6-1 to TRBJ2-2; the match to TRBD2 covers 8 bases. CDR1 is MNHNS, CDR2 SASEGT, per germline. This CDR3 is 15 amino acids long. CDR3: CAGRAGGPNTGELFF. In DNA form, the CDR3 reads TGTGCCGGCAGGGCGGGGGGCCCCAACACCGGGGAGCTGTTTTTT.

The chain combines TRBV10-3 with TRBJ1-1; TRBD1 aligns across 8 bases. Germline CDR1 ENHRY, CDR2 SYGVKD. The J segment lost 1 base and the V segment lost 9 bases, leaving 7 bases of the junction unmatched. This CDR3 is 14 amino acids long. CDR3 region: CAITTGTGNTEAFF. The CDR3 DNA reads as TGTGCCATAACAACCGGGACAGGGAACACTGAAGCTTTCTTT.

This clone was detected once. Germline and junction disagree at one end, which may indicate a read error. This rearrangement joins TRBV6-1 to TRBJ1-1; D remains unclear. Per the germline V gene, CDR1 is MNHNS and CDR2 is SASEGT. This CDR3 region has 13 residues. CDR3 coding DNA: TGTGCCAGCAGTGATCTCGAGAACAATGAAGCTTTCTTT. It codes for CASSDLENNEAFF.

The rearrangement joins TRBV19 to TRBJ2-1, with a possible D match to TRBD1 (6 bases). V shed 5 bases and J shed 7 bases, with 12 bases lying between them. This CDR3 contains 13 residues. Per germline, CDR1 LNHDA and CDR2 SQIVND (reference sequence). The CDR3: CASSGQLGNEQFF. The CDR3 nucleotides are TGTGCCAGTAGTGGACAGCTCGGGAATGAGCAGTTCTTC.